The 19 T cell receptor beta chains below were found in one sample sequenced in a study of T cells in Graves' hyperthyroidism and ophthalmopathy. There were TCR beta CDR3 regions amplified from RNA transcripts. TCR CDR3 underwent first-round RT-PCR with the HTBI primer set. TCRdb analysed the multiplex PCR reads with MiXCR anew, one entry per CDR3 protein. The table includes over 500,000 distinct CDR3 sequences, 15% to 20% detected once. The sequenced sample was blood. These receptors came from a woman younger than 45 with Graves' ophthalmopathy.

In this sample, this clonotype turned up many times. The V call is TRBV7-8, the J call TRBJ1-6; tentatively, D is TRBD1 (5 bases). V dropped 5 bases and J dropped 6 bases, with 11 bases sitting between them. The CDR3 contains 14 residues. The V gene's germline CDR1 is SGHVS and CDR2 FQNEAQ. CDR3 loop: CASSPPGLNSPLHF. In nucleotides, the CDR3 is TGTGCCAGCAGCCCCCCAGGGCTTAATTCACCCCTCCACTTT.

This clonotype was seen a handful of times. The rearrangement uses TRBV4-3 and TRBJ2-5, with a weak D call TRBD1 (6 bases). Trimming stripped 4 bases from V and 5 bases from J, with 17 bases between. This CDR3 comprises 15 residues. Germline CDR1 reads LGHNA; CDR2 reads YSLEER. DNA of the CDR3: TGCGCCAGCAGCCCTACACCCAGGGGATCGGAGACCCAGTACTTC. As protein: CASSPTPRGSETQYF.

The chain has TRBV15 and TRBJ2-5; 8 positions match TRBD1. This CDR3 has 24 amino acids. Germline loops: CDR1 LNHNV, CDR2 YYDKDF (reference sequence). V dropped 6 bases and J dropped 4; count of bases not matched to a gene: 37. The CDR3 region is CATREDLGQGRSTLPYGEGETQYF. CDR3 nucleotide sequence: TGTGCCACCAGGGAGGATCTAGGACAGGGACGGTCCACGTTACCCTATGGAGAGGGAGAGACCCAGTACTTC.

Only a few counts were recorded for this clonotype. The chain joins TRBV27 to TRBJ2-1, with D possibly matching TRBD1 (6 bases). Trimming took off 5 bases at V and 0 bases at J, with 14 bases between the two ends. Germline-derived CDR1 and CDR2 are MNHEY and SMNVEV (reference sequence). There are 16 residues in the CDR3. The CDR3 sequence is CASSPFDRISYNEQFF. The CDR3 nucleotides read TGTGCCAGCAGTCCCTTCGACAGGATCTCCTACAATGAGCAGTTCTTC.

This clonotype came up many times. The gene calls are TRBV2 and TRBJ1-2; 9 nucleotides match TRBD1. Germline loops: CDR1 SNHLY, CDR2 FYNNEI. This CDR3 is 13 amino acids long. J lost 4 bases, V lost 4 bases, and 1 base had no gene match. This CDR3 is CASSVTGGYGYTF. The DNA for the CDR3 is TGTGCCAGCAGTGTGACAGGGGGCTATGGCTACACCTTC.

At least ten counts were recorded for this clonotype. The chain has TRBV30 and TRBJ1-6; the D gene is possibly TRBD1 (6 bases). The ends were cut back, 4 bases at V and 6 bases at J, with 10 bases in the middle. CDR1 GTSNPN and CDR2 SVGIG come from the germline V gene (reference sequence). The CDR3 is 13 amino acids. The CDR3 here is CAWNQGSNSPLHF. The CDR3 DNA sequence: TGTGCCTGGAACCAGGGGAGTAATTCACCCCTCCACTTT.

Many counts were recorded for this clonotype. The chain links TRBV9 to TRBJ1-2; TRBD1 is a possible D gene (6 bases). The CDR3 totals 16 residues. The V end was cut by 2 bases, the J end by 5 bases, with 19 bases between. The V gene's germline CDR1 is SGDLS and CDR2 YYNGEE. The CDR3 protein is CASSVGSETGPYGYTF. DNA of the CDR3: TGTGCCAGCAGCGTTGGGTCTGAGACAGGCCCTTATGGCTACACCTTC.

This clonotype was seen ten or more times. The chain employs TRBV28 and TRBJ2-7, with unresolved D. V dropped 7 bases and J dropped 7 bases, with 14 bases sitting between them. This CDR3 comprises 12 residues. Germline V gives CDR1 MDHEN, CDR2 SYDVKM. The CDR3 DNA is TGTGCCAGCACCAATCAAAGGTGGGAGCAGTACTTC. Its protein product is CASTNQRWEQYF.

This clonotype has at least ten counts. The CDR3 coding sequence is TGTGCCATCAGGGACGGGACAGGGGAAGAAAAACTGTTTTTT. Its protein product is CAIRDGTGEEKLFF. The chain links TRBV10-3 to TRBJ1-4; 10 nucleotides line up with TRBD1. There are 14 residues in the CDR3. The ends lost 6 bases at V and 8 bases at J; junction bases unmatched: 6. CDR1 and CDR2 from the germline V gene are ENHRY and SYGVKD.

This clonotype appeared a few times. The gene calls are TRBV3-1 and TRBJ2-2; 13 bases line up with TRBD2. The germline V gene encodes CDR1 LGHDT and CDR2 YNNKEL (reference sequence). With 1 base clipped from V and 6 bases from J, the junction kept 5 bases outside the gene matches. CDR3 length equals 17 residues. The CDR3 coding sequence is TGTGCCAGCAGCCAAGGGCTCGGACTAGCGGGAGCCGGGGAGCTGTTTTTT. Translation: CASSQGLGLAGAGELFF.

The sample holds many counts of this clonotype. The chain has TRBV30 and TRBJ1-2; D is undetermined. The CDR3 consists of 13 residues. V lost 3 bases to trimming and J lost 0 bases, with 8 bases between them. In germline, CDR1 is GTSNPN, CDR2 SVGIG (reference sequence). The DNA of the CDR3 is TGTGCCTGGAGCGAAGTAGCTAACTATGGCTACACCTTC. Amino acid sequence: CAWSEVANYGYTF.

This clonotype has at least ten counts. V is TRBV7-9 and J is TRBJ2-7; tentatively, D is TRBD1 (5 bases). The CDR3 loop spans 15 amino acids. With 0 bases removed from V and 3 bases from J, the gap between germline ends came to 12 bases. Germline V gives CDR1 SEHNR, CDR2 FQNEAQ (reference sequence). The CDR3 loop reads CASSLAGARGYEQYF. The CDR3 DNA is TGTGCCAGCAGCTTAGCAGGGGCTAGGGGCTACGAGCAGTACTTC.

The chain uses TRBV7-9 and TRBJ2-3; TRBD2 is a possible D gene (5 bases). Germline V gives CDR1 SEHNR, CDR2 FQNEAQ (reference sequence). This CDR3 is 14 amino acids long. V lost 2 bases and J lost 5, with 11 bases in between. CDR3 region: CASSLSGSEDTQYF. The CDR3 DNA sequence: TGTGCCAGCAGCTTAAGTGGGAGTGAAGATACGCAGTATTTT.

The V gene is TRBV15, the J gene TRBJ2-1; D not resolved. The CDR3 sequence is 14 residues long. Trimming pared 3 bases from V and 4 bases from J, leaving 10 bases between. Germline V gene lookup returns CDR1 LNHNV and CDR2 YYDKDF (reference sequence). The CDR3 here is CATSSDRMYNEQFF. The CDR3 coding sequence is TGTGCCACCAGCAGCGATAGGATGTACAATGAGCAGTTCTTC. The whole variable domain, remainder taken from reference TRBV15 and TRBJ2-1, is DAMVIQNPRYQVTQFGKPVTLSCSQTLNHNVMYWYQQKSSQAPKLLFHYYDKDFNNEADTPDNFQSRRPNTSFCFLDIRSPGLGDTAMYLCATSSDRMYNEQFFGPGTRLTVL.

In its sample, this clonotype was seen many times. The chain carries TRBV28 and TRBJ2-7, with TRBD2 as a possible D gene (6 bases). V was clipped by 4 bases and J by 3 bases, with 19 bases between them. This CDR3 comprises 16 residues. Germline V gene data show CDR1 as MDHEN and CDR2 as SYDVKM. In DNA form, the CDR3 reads TGTGCCAGCAGTTCCCAAGGGACGGGAGCCTACTACGAGCAGTACTTC. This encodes CASSSQGTGAYYEQYF.

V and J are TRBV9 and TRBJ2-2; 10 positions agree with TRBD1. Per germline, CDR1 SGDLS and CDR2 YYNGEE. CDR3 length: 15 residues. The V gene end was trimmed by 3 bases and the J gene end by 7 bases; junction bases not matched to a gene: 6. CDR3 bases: TGTGCCAGCAGCGCGGGACAGGGGAGTGACGGGGAGCTGTTTTTT. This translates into CASSAGQGSDGELFF. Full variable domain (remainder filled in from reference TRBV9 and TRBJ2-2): DSGVTQTPKHLITATGQRVTLRCSPRSGDLSVYWYQQSLDQGLQFLIQYYNGEERAKGNILERFSAQQFPDLHSELNLSSLELGDSALYFCASSAGQGSDGELFFGEGSRLTVL.

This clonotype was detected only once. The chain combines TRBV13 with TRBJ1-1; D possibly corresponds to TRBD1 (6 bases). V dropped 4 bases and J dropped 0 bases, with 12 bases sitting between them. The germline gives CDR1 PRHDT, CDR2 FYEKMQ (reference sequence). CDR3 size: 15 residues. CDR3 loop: CASSSWGQLNTEAFF. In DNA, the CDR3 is TGTGCCAGCAGCTCTTGGGGGCAGTTGAACACTGAAGCTTTCTTT.

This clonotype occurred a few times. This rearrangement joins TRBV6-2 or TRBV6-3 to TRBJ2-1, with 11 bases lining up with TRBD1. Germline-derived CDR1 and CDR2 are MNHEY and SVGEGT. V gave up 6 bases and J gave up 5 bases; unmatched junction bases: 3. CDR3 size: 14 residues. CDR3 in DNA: TGTGCCAGCAGCCGGGACAGGGGGAACAATGAGCAGTTCTTC. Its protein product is CASSRDRGNNEQFF.

The CDR3 DNA follows: TGTGCCAGTAGTGCACCGGGACGCCGGAACGATGAGCAGTTCTTC. This gives the protein CASSAPGRRNDEQFF. This sequence joins TRBV19 and TRBJ2-1, with D perhaps matching TRBD1 or TRBD2 (5 bases each). The germline V gene encodes CDR1 LNHDA and CDR2 SQIVND (reference sequence). V lost 5 bases and J 8 bases, leaving 19 bases between the germline ends. This CDR3 has 15 amino acids.